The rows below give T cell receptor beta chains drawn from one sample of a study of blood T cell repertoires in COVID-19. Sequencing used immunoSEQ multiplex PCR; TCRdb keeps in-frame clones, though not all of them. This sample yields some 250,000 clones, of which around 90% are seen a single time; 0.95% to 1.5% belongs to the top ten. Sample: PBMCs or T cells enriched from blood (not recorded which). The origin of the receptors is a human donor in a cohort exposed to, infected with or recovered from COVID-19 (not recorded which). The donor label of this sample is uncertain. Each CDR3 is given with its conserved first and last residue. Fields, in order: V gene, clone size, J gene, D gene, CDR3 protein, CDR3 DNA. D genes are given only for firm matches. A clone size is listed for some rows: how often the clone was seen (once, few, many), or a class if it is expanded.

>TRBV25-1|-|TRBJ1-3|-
CASGHSSGNTIYF
TGTGCCAGCGGACACTCCTCTGGAAACACCATATATTTT
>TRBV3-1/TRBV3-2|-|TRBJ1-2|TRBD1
CASSRDRGGGYTF
TGTGCCAGCAGCCGGGACAGGGGCGGTGGCTACACCTTC
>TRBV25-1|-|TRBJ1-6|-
CASRMAGDNSPLHF
TGTGCCAGCAGAATGGCAGGGGATAATTCACCCCTCCACTTT
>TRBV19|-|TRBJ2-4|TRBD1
CASSSQGTKNIQYF
TGTGCCAGTAGTTCACAGGGGACCAAAAACATTCAGTACTTC
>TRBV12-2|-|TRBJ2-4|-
CASRAAKFGDIQYF
TGTGCAAGTCGGGCAGCAAAATTCGGGGACATTCAGTACTTC
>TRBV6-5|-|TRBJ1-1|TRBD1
CASTDERTGLTEAFF
TGTGCCAGCACCGATGAACGGACAGGGCTCACTGAAGCTTTCTTT
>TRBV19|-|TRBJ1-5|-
CASSITREQPQHF
TGTGCCAGTAGTATCACGCGAGAACAGCCCCAGCATTTT
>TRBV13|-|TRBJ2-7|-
CASSLGVGAHYEQYF
TGTGCCAGCAGCTTAGGCGTGGGGGCCCATTACGAGCAGTACTTC
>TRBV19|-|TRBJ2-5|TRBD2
CASSMASGGVFQETQYF
TGTGCCAGTAGTATGGCTAGCGGGGGGGTCTTCCAAGAGACCCAGTACTTC
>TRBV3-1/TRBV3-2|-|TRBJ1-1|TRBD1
CASSPGTGANTEAFF
TGTGCCAGCAGCCCAGGGACAGGGGCCAACACTGAAGCTTTCTTT
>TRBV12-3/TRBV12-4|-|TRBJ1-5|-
CASSSPSRVQHF
TGTGCCAGCAGTTCCCCTAGTCGGGTCCAGCATTTT
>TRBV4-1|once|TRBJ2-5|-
CASSQPVGRETQYF
TGCGCCAGCAGCCAACCGGTGGGGAGGGAGACCCAGTACTTC
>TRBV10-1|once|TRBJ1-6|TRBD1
CARGTRDRDSPLHF
TGCGCCAGGGGAACCCGGGACAGAGATTCACCCCTCCACTTT
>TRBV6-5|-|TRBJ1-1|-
CASSMTSLAEAFF
TGTGCCAGCAGTATGACAAGTCTGGCTGAAGCTTTCTTT
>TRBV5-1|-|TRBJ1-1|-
CASSPRNRVTNTEAFF
TGCGCCAGCAGCCCCCGGAACAGGGTGACGAACACTGAAGCTTTCTTT
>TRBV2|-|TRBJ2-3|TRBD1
CASSGFPTGGGTDTQYF
TGTGCCAGCAGTGGTTTCCCAACAGGGGGTGGTACAGATACGCAGTATTTT
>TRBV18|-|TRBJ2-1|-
CASSPLSSSHEQFF
TGTGCCAGCTCACCTTTATCTAGCTCCCATGAGCAGTTCTTC
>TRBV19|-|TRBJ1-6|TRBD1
CASEWTGQGDSPLHF
TGTGCCAGCGAGTGGACGGGACAGGGGGATTCACCCCTCCACTTT
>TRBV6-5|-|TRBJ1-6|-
CASSYSGGTGNSPLHF
TGTGCCAGCAGTTACTCGGGAGGGACGGGAAATTCACCCCTCCACTTT
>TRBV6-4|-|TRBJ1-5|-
CASNDRGYSNEPQHF
TGTGCCAGCAATGACCGCGGCTATAGCAATGAGCCCCAGCATTTT
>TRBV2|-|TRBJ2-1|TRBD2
CASKGLAGGPANEQFF
TGTGCCAGCAAGGGACTAGCGGGGGGCCCAGCCAATGAGCAGTTCTTC
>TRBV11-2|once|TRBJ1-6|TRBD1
CASSLGGQYNSPLHF
TGTGCCAGCAGCTTAGGGGGACAGTATAATTCACCCCTCCACTTT
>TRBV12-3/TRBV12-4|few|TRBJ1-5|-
CASSFRGQPQHF
TGTGCCAGCAGTTTTCGAGGTCAGCCCCAGCATTTT
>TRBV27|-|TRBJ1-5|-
CASSSLAGGNQPQHF
TGTGCCAGCAGTAGCTTGGCGGGAGGGAATCAGCCCCAGCATTTT
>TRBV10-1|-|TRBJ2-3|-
CASSEAQVTDTQYF
TGCGCCAGCAGTGAGGCCCAGGTCACAGATACGCAGTATTTT
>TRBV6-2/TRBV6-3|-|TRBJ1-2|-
CASSYWQGYGYTF
TGTGCCAGCAGTTACTGGCAGGGGTATGGCTACACCTTC
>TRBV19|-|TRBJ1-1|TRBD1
CASTRTGSGNTEAFF
TGTGCCAGTACCCGGACAGGGTCGGGGAACACTGAAGCTTTCTTT
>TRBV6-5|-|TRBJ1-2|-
CASSYSPVGTGDGYTF
TGTGCCAGCAGTTACTCACCAGTTGGGACGGGAGATGGCTACACCTTC
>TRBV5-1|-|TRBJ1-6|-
CASSLTPGGRNSPLHF
TGCGCCAGCAGCTTGACCCCTGGGGGCCGCAATTCACCCCTCCACTTT
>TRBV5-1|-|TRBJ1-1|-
CASSLVVGGTEAFF
TGCGCCAGCAGCTTGGTCGTAGGGGGCACTGAAGCTTTCTTT
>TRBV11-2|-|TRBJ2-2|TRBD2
CASSHLTSGGGTGELFF
TGTGCCAGCAGCCACCTTACTAGCGGGGGTGGCACCGGGGAGCTGTTTTTT
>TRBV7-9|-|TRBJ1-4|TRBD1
CASSFRSGTGGEKLFF
TGTGCCAGCAGCTTTCGTTCTGGGACAGGGGGTGAAAAACTGTTTTTT
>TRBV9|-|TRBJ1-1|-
CASSPQGRNTEAFF
TGTGCCAGCAGCCCCCAGGGGCGCAACACTGAAGCTTTCTTT
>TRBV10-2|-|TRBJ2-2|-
CASSEVTGLGTGELFF
TGCGCCAGCAGTGAGGTCACAGGGTTGGGCACCGGGGAGCTGTTTTTT
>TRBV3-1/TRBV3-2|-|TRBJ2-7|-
CASSQGAGLRF
TGTGCCAGCAGCCAAGGGGCGGGGCTCAGATTC
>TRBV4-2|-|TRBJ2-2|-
CASSQEVAANTGELFF
TGTGCCAGCAGCCAAGAGGTAGCGGCGAACACCGGGGAGCTGTTTTTT
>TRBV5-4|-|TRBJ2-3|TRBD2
CASSLAGGLADTQYF
TGTGCCAGCAGCCTAGCGGGGGGTCTCGCAGATACGCAGTATTTT
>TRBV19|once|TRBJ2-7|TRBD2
CASSIGSGGAYEQYF
TGTGCCAGTAGTATTGGAAGCGGGGGGGCCTACGAGCAGTACTTC
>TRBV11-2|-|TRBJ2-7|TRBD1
CASSSRDRSSYEQYF
TGTGCCAGCAGCTCTCGGGACAGGAGCTCCTACGAGCAGTACTTC
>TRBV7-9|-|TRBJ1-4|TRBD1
CASSSKTGRDEKLFF
TGTGCCAGCAGCTCAAAGACAGGGAGAGATGAAAAACTGTTTTTT
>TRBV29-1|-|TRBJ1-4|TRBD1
CSVQGAGDEKLFF
TGCAGCGTTCAGGGGGCGGGAGATGAAAAACTGTTTTTT
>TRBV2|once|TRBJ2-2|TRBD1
CASSLQGTGELFF
TGTGCCAGCAGTCTACAGGGGACCGGGGAGCTGTTTTTT
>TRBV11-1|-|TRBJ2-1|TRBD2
CASSFLAGGLNEQFF
TGTGCCAGCAGCTTTCTAGCGGGGGGGCTTAATGAGCAGTTCTTC
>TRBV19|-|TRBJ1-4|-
CASSKAAEKLFF
TGTGCCAGTAGTAAGGCGGCTGAAAAACTGTTTTTT
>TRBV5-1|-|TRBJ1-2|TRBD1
CASSVDRGNYGYTF
TGCGCCAGCAGCGTTGACAGGGGAAACTATGGCTACACCTTC
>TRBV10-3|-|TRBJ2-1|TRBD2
CAILAGSYNEQFF
TGTGCCATACTAGCGGGGTCCTACAATGAGCAGTTCTTC
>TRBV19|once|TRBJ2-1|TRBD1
CASKRQGPSYNEQFF
TGTGCCAGTAAAAGACAGGGGCCCTCCTACAATGAGCAGTTCTTC
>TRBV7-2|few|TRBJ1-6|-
CASSLQRHPNSPLHF
TGTGCCAGCAGCTTACAGAGACATCCCAATTCACCCCTCCACTTT
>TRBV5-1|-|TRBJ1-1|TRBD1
CATRQGANTEAFF
TGCGCCACCCGACAGGGGGCGAACACTGAAGCTTTCTTT
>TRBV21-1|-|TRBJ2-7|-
CARGGYEQYF
TGTGCCAGAGGGGGCTACGAGCAGTACTTC
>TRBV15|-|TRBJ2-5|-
CASRTDWTETQYF
TGTGCCAGCCGGACAGATTGGACGGAGACCCAGTACTTC
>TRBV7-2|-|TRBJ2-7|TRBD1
CASSANAPGQGDEQYF
TGTGCCAGCAGCGCGAACGCCCCGGGACAGGGAGACGAGCAGTACTTC
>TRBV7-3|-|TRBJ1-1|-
CASSLSATGRNTEAFF
TGTGCCAGCAGCTTAAGTGCCACAGGGAGGAACACTGAAGCTTTCTTT
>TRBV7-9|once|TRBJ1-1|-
CASSLIAPNTEAFF
TGTGCCAGCAGCTTGATAGCACCGAACACTGAAGCTTTCTTT
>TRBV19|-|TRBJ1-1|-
CASSIGGRAAFF
TGTGCCAGTAGTATAGGGGGCCGAGCTGCTTTCTTT
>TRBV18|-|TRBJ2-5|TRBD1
CASSLTAGGQETQYF
TGTGCCAGCTCACTCACGGCAGGGGGCCAAGAGACCCAGTACTTC
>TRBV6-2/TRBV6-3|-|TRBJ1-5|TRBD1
CASSMTGSQPQHF
TGTGCCAGCAGTATGACAGGGAGTCAGCCCCAGCATTTT